A single sample gave rise to the 32 T cell receptor beta chains below, sequenced in a study of CD8 T cells in ankylosing spondylitis. The study's findings and limits: Among TCR beta sequences, a motif of under 10 highly homologous variants appeared characteristic of ankylosing spondylitis blood.

These receptors have no known antigen. Via MiXCR, TCRdb re-called the 5' RACE reads, giving one row per CDR3 protein. Here the sample spans a few hundred thousand distinct CDR3 sequences, around 20% being singletons. The specimen was blood, either unsorted or a sorted T cell fraction (not recorded which). Every receptor here comes from a male donor with ankylosing spondylitis.

The rearrangement uses TRBV29-1 and TRBJ2-1, with TRBD1 matching over 7 bases. Germline trimming cut 5 bases from V and 6 bases from J; bases unmatched to any gene: 7. The CDR3 contains 13 residues. The germline gives CDR1 SQVTM, CDR2 ANQGSEA. CDR3 amino acids: CSVLKNRGNEQFF. In nucleotides, the CDR3 is TGCAGCGTTTTGAAAAACAGGGGCAATGAGCAGTTCTTC.

This clonotype was detected a few times. V and J are TRBV11-1 and TRBJ2-7; D remains unclear. Germline V CDR1 and CDR2: SGHAT, FQDESV (reference sequence). The CDR3 runs 10 residues. With 2 bases removed from V and 11 bases from J, the gap between germline ends came to 7 bases. The CDR3 protein is CASSLIEEYF. The CDR3 DNA sequence: TGTGCCAGCAGCTTAATTGAGGAGTACTTC.

The chain couples TRBV3-1 to TRBJ2-3, with 14 bases lining up with TRBD2. The CDR3 is 15 residues long. V dropped 4 bases and J dropped 6; count of bases not matched to a gene: 3. CDR1 and CDR2 (germline): LGHDT, YNNKEL (reference sequence). The CDR3 nucleotides read TGTGCCAGCAGCCTTCGACTAGCGGGAGGGGATACGCAGTATTTT. As protein: CASSLRLAGGDTQYF.

The rearrangement joins TRBV4-1 to TRBJ2-3; the D call may be TRBD1 or TRBD2 (5 bases each). The V gene lost 4 bases and the J gene lost 1 base, with 12 bases spanning the gap. Germline values: CDR1 MGHRA, CDR2 YSYEKL. This CDR3 spans 15 amino acids. This CDR3 is CASSRAGDRTDTQYF. DNA of the CDR3: TGCGCCAGCAGCCGGGCCGGGGACCGCACAGATACGCAGTATTTT.

The chain is built from TRBV3-1 and TRBJ1-2, with D uncertain. Germline CDR1 reads LGHDT; CDR2 reads YNNKEL (reference sequence). The CDR3 loop spans 14 amino acids. V was trimmed by 1 base and J by 3 bases, leaving 9 bases between them. CDR3 residues: CASSQVGSDYGYTF. In DNA, the CDR3 is TGTGCCAGCAGCCAAGTTGGCAGCGACTATGGCTACACCTTC. The full variable domain, with the rest looked up from reference TRBV3-1 and TRBJ1-2, is DTAVSQTPKYLVTQMGNDKSIKCEQNLGHDTMYWYKQDSKKFLKIMFSYNNKELIINETVPNRFSPKSPDKAHLNLHINSLELGDSAVYFCASSQVGSDYGYTFGSGTRLTVV.

This clonotype was seen many times. This sequence joins TRBV27 and TRBJ2-2, with 7 bases matching TRBD2. V shed 6 bases, J shed 3 bases, and the junction held 4 bases outside the gene matches. The CDR3 length is 14 residues. The germline CDR1 and CDR2 sequences are MNHEY and SMNVEV (reference sequence). The CDR3 DNA reads TGTGCCAGCAGGAGCGGGACGTACACCGGGGAGCTGTTTTTT. Amino acid sequence: CASRSGTYTGELFF.

The V gene is TRBV7-9, the J gene TRBJ2-7; D not resolved. The ends were cut back, 3 bases at V and 3 bases at J, with 9 bases in the middle. The germline V gene has CDR1 SEHNR and CDR2 FQNEAQ (reference sequence). The CDR3 contains 13 residues. CDR3 bases: TGTGCCAGCAGCTTGAGCAGACTCTACGAGCAGTACTTC. This codes for CASSLSRLYEQYF. Looking up the rest from reference TRBV7-9 and TRBJ2-7 gives the full variable domain: DTGVSQNPRHKITKRGQNVTFRCDPISEHNRLYWYRQTLGQGPEFLTYFQNEAQLEKSRLLSDRFSAERPKGSFSTLEIQRTEQGDSAMYLCASSLSRLYEQYFGPGTRLTVT.

This clonotype was observed at least ten times. The V call is TRBV4-3, the J call TRBJ1-5; no definite D call. This CDR3 spans 14 amino acids. V lost 0 bases, J lost 4 bases, and 7 bases lay in between. Germline loops: CDR1 LGHNA, CDR2 YSLEER. The CDR3 region has the DNA TGCGCCAGCAGCCAAGATCTTAGGAATCAGCCCCAGCATTTT. Translation gives CASSQDLRNQPQHF.

About this clonotype: The junction and the germline gene differ at one end; a read error may be behind it. The CDR3 coding sequence is TGTGCTAGCACCTGGGGCCTCGACAATGAGCAGTTCTTC. Protein sequence: CASTWGLDNEQFF. The chain is built from TRBV7-9 and TRBJ2-1, with D tentatively TRBD1 (5 bases). The length of the CDR3 is 13 residues. Germline V gives CDR1 SEHNR, CDR2 FQNEAQ (reference sequence). Supplemented by reference TRBV7-9 and TRBJ2-1, the full variable domain reads DTGVSQNPRHKITKRGQNVTFRCDPISEHNRLYWYRQTLGQGPEFLTYFQNEAQLEKSRLLSDRFSAERPKGSFSTLEIQRTEQGDSAMYLCASTWGLDNEQFFGPGTRLTVL.

This clonotype was picked up one time. The rearrangement uses TRBV7-6 and TRBJ1-2; 8 bases agree with TRBD1. J was trimmed by 3 bases and V by 2 bases; bases with no gene match: 11. This CDR3 has 17 residues. Looked up from germline, CDR1 is SGHVS and CDR2 is FNYEAQ. The DNA for the CDR3 is TGTGCCAGCAGCTTAAACCAGGGGGCGACTGGCTACTATGGCTACACCTTC. Its translation: CASSLNQGATGYYGYTF.

This clonotype appeared a few times. This chain connects TRBV25-1 to TRBJ1-6; D is unresolved. The CDR3 covers 14 residues. The germline CDR1 and CDR2 sequences are MGHDK and SYGVNS. Trimming removed 0 bases from V and 10 bases from J, with 10 bases in between. DNA of the CDR3: TGTGCCAGCAGTGAATACGGCCAATGGTCACCCCTCCACTTT. Translated, it gives CASSEYGQWSPLHF.

The CDR3 region has the DNA TGTGCCAGCAGTTTACCTGAGACCTACGAGCAGTACTTC. It yields the protein CASSLPETYEQYF. The rearrangement links TRBV6-2 or TRBV6-3 to TRBJ2-7; no clear D gene. CDR3 size: 13 residues. CDR1 is MNHEY and CDR2 is SVGEGT in the germline V gene. The ends were cut back, 4 bases at V and 2 bases at J, with 9 bases in the middle.

The V call is TRBV6-4, the J call TRBJ1-5; no definite D call. Trimming stripped 7 bases from V and 5 bases from J, with 15 bases between. The CDR3 spans 14 residues. Germline CDR1 and CDR2: MRHNA and SNTAGT. In DNA, the CDR3 is TGTGCCAGCATGCAATCTCGGGCAGATCAGCCCCAGCATTTT. Translation: CASMQSRADQPQHF.

Details on this clonotype: Germline and junction disagree at one end, which may indicate a read error. The chain carries TRBV3-1 and TRBJ1-4, with D uncertain. The CDR3 contains 16 residues. The germline gives CDR1 LGHDT, CDR2 YNNKEL (reference sequence). CDR3 sequence: CASNQGGGPSLEKLFF. The CDR3 region has the DNA TGTGCCAGCAACCAAGGCGGTGGACCGTCTCTCGAAAAACTGTTTTTT.

The chain employs TRBV6-5 and TRBJ1-5; no definite D call. V lost 2 bases and J 1 base, leaving 9 bases between the germline ends. Germline assignment: CDR1 MNHEY and CDR2 SVGAGI. This CDR3 region has 15 residues. For the CDR3, the DNA is TGTGCCAGCAGTTACACTAGCACCAGCAATCAGCCCCAGCATTTT. Protein: CASSYTSTSNQPQHF.

The rearrangement links TRBV4-1 to TRBJ1-2; D remains unclear. The CDR3 length is 14 residues. V was trimmed by 2 bases and J by 4 bases, leaving 11 bases between them. CDR1 is MGHRA and CDR2 is YSYEKL in the germline V gene. The CDR3 is CASSQTFRLYGYTF. CDR3 sequence (DNA): TGCGCCAGCAGCCAAACCTTCCGCCTCTATGGCTACACCTTC.

This clonotype was counted only a few times. The CDR3 DNA reads as TGTGCCAGCAGTTTTTACCCAGGGGAGCAGTTCTTC. This gives the protein CASSFYPGEQFF. The rearrangement uses TRBV12-3 or TRBV12-4 and TRBJ2-1; tentatively, D is TRBD1 (5 bases). Deletions cut 3 bases from V and 10 bases from J, with 10 bases between. CDR3 length: 12 residues.

The gene calls are TRBV4-2 and TRBJ1-5; D is unclear. Trimming removed 1 base at V and 2 bases at J, with 9 bases between. Looked up from germline, CDR1 is LGHNA and CDR2 is YNFKEQ. This CDR3 is 15 amino acids long. The CDR3 region is CASSQGTPGNQPQHF. The CDR3 coding sequence is TGTGCCAGCAGCCAAGGGACCCCCGGCAATCAGCCCCAGCATTTT.

This clonotype has a handful of counts. The chain links TRBV29-1 to TRBJ1-1; D remains ambiguous. In germline, CDR1 is SQVTM, CDR2 ANQGSEA. With 3 bases removed from V and 4 bases from J, the gap between germline ends came to 15 bases. This CDR3 region has 14 residues. The CDR3 spells CSVDKGRSLTEAFF. The CDR3 DNA reads as TGCAGCGTTGATAAGGGTCGTTCTCTCACTGAAGCTTTCTTT.

This clonotype was detected many times. The V gene is TRBV15, the J gene TRBJ2-3, with D possibly being TRBD2 (5 bases). In germline, CDR1 is LNHNV, CDR2 YYDKDF (reference sequence). Trimming took off 3 bases at V and 7 bases at J, with 14 bases between the two ends. This CDR3 comprises 14 residues. The CDR3, as DNA: TGTGCCACCAGCAGTTTGGGGAGCCTGTATACGCAGTATTTT. This gives the protein CATSSLGSLYTQYF.

This chain links TRBV5-6 with TRBJ1-5; the D is unclear. This CDR3 comprises 14 residues. Per germline, CDR1 SGHDT and CDR2 YYEEEE. V gave up 3 bases and J gave up 2 bases, with 9 bases separating them. The CDR3 coding sequence is TGTGCCAGCAGCTCCAGTAGTCGCAATCAGCCCCAGCATTTT. Translated, it gives CASSSSSRNQPQHF.

This clonotype appeared many times. The rearrangement uses TRBV20-1 and TRBJ2-1; the match to TRBD2 covers 8 bases. Per the germline V gene, CDR1 is DFQATT and CDR2 is SNEGSKA (reference sequence). CDR3 length: 14 residues. Trimming cost V 3 bases and J 4 bases; bases outside gene matches: 5. The CDR3 DNA reads TGCAGTGCTAGTCTGCCGGGGGGGTACAATGAGCAGTTCTTC. Translating gives CSASLPGGYNEQFF.

The chain carries TRBV25-1 and TRBJ1-1; 7 bases align to TRBD1. V was clipped by 4 bases and J by 8 bases; unmatched bases: 10. The CDR3 runs to 14 residues. Germline V gene lookup returns CDR1 MGHDK and CDR2 SYGVNS. CDR3 in amino acids: CASSGGQPYGEAFF. In DNA form, the CDR3 reads TGTGCCAGCAGTGGGGGACAGCCTTATGGCGAAGCTTTCTTT.

This clonotype appeared a few times. The genes are TRBV24-1 and TRBJ2-5, with 10 bases lining up with TRBD2. This CDR3 has 16 residues. V dropped 4 bases and J dropped 2; count of bases not matched to a gene: 6. Germline-derived CDR1 and CDR2 are KGHDR and SFDVKD. This CDR3 reads CATSDPASGSQETQYF. The CDR3 DNA is TGTGCCACCAGTGACCCGGCTAGCGGGAGTCAAGAGACCCAGTACTTC.

This clonotype has a handful of counts. One end of the junction fails to match germline, which may point to a read error. This chain connects TRBV19 to TRBJ2-3; no definite D call. The CDR3 has 15 amino acids. CDR1 and CDR2 from the germline V gene are LNHDA and SQIVND (reference sequence). The CDR3 DNA is TGTGCTAGTAGTTACCTCGGCCGAAACACAGATACGCAGTATTTT. Protein sequence: CASSYLGRNTDTQYF.

The rearrangement links TRBV6-5 to TRBJ1-4; D may be TRBD1 (5 bases). The germline gives CDR1 MNHEY, CDR2 SVGAGI. This CDR3 comprises 12 residues. In nucleotides, the CDR3 is TGTGCTAGCGGGACGGCTCGTGGAAAACTGTTTTTT. Translating it yields CASGTARGKLFF.

This clonotype has more than one count but fewer than ten. This chain links TRBV20-1 with TRBJ2-4; 7 positions agree with TRBD2. V shed 5 bases and J 0 bases; nucleotides not matched to a gene: 13. In germline, CDR1 is DFQATT, CDR2 SNEGSKA (reference sequence). This CDR3 has 17 residues. The CDR3 protein is CSARDYPSTLAKNIQYF. DNA of the CDR3: TGCAGTGCTCGGGACTACCCATCCACCTTAGCCAAAAACATTCAGTACTTC.

The J gene is TRBJ2-5, the V gene TRBV6-1; TRBD2 might be the D (5 bases). V was cut by 6 bases and J by 5 bases, with 16 bases left in between. There are 14 residues in the CDR3. Germline V lookup: CDR1 MNHNS, CDR2 SASEGT. The CDR3 sequence: CASSRLREQETQYF. The DNA for the CDR3 is TGTGCCAGCAGCCGCCTAAGGGAGCAGGAGACCCAGTACTTC.

The gene calls are TRBV20-1 and TRBJ2-3, with D possibly matching TRBD2 (7 bases). Germline V lookup: CDR1 DFQATT, CDR2 SNEGSKA (reference sequence). Trimming stripped 5 bases from V and 2 bases from J, with 20 bases between. The CDR3 is made up of 16 amino acids. CDR3 sequence reads: CSAASRAGASTDTQYF. Here the CDR3 DNA reads TGCAGTGCTGCCTCCCGCGCGGGGGCCTCCACAGATACGCAGTATTTT.

This clonotype was recorded at least ten times. V usage is TRBV29-1 and J usage is TRBJ2-7; D is perhaps TRBD1 or TRBD2 (6 bases each). Trimming left V 6 bases short and J 4 bases short, with 13 bases between. The CDR3 extends over 12 amino acids. CDR1 is SQVTM, CDR2 ANQGSEA, per germline. CDR3 amino acids: CSVGASVYEQYF. In DNA, the CDR3 is TGCAGCGTGGGGGCTAGCGTTTACGAGCAGTACTTC.

The chain employs TRBV5-5 and TRBJ2-2; the D is unclear. Trimming removed 3 bases from V and 4 bases from J, with 13 bases in between. The CDR3 is made up of 15 amino acids. The germline V gene encodes CDR1 SGHKS and CDR2 YYEKEE (reference sequence). CDR3 amino acids: CASSSGTYSTGELFF. Here the CDR3 DNA reads TGTGCCAGCAGCTCGGGTACATACAGCACCGGGGAGCTGTTTTTT.

In its sample, this clonotype was seen a few times. The chain links TRBV5-1 to TRBJ2-7; TRBD2 agrees at 7 bases. The CDR3 contains 13 residues. Per the germline V gene, CDR1 is SGHRS and CDR2 is YFSETQ. With 4 bases clipped from V and 4 bases from J, the junction kept 5 bases outside the gene matches. This CDR3 reads CASSTQLAYEQYF. DNA of the CDR3: TGCGCCAGCAGCACCCAACTAGCGTACGAGCAGTACTTC.